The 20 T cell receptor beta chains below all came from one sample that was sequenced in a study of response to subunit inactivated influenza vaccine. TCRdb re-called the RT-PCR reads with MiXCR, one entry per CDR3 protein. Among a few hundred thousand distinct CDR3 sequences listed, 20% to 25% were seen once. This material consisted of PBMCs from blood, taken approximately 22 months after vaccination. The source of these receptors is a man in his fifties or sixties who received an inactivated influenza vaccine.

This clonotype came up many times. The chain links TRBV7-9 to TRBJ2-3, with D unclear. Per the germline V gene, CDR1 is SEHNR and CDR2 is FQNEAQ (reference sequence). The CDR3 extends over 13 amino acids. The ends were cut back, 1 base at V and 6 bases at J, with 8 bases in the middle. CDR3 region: CASSLDGGDTQYF. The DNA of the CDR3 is TGTGCCAGCAGCTTAGATGGCGGTGATACGCAGTATTTT.

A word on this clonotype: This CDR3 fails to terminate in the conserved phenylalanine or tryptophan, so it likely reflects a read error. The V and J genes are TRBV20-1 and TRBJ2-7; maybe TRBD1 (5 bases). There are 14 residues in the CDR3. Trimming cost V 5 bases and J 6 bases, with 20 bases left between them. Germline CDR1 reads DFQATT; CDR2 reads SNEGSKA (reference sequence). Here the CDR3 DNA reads TGCAGTGCTGGAAGGGTCTCCATCCAGGGCGAGCAGTACTTA. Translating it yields CSAGRVSIQGEQYL.

CDR3 sequence (DNA): TGCGCCAGCAGCCAAGAAGCGGGGTTTGGAAACACCATATATTTT. It codes for CASSQEAGFGNTIYF. The genes are TRBV4-3 and TRBJ1-3, with D hard to call. V shed 0 bases and J shed 3 bases, with 9 bases lying between them. The CDR3 spans 15 residues. The germline CDR1 and CDR2 sequences are LGHNA and YSLEER.

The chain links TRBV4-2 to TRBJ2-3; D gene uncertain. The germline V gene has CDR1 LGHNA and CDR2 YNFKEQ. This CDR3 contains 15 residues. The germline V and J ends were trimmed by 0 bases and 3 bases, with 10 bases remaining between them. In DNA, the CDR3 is TGTGCCAGCAGCCAAGATGGGGTGGAAACAGATACGCAGTATTTT. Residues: CASSQDGVETDTQYF.

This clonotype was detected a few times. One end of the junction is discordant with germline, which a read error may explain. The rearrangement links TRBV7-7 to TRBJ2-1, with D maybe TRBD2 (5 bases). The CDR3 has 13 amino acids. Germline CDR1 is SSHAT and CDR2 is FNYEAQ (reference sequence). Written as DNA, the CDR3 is TGTGCTAGCAGCTTAAGAGGGTACAATGAGCAGTTCTTC. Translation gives CASSLRGYNEQFF. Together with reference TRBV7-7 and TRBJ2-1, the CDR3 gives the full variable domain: GAGVSQSPRYKVTKRGQDVTLRCDPISSHATLYWYQQALGQGPEFLTYFNYEAQPDKSGLPSDRFSAERPEGSISTLTIQRTEQRDSAMYRCASSLRGYNEQFFGPGTRLTVL.

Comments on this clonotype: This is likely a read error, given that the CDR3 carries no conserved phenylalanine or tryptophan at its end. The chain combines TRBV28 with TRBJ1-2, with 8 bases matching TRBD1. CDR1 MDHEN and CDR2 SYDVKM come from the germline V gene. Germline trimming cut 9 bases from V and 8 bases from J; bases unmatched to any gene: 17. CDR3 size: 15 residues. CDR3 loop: CASPQPLGQERGYTL. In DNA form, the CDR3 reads TGTGCCAGTCCCCAACCGTTGGGACAGGAGAGAGGCTACACCCTC.

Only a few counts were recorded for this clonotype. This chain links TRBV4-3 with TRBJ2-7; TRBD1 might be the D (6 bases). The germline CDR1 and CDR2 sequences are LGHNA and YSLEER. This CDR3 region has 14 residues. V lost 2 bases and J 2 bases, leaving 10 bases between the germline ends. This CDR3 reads CASSQRRDTYEQYF. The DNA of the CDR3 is TGCGCCAGCAGCCAACGCCGGGACACCTACGAGCAGTACTTC.

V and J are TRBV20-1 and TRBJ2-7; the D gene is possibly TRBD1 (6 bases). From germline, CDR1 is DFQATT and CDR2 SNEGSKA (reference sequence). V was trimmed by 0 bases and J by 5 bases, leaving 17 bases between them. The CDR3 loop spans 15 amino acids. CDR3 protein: CSARDVGALPDEQYF. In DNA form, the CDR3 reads TGCAGTGCTAGAGATGTGGGGGCACTGCCGGACGAGCAGTACTTC.

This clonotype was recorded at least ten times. The CDR3 DNA reads TGTGCCAGCAGCCAGTACGTGGGACAGACGAACACTGAAGCTTTCTTT. This gives the protein CASSQYVGQTNTEAFF. The chain combines TRBV14 with TRBJ1-1; 7 bases line up with TRBD1. Germline V CDR1 and CDR2: SGHDN, FVKESK. The V gene end was trimmed by 3 bases and the J gene end by 1 base; junction bases not matched to a gene: 8. The CDR3 loop spans 16 amino acids.

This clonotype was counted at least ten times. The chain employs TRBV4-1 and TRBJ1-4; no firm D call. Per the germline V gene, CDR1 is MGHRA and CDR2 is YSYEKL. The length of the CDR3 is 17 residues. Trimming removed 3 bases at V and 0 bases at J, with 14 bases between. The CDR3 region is CASSQARPAPTNEKLFF. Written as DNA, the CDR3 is TGCGCCAGCAGCCAGGCGCGTCCCGCGCCAACTAATGAAAAACTGTTTTTT.

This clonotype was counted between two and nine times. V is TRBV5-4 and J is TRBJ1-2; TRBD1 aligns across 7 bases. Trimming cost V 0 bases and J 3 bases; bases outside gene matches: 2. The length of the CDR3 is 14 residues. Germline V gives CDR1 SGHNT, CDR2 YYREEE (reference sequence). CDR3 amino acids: CASSLEQGYYGYTF. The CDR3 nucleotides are TGTGCCAGCAGCTTGGAACAGGGGTACTATGGCTACACCTTC.

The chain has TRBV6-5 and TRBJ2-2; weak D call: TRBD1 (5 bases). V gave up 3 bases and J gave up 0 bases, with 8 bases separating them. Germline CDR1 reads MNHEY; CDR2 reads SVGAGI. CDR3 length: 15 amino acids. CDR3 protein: CASSYRQTNTGELFF. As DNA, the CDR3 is TGTGCCAGCAGTTATCGACAGACGAACACCGGGGAGCTGTTTTTT.

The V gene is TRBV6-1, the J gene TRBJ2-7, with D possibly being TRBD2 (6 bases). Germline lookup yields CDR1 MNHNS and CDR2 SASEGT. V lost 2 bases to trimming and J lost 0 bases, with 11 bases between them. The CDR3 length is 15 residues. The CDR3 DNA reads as TGTGCCAGCAGTGAACGGGACGGGGGCTCCTACGAGCAGTACTTC. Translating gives CASSERDGGSYEQYF.

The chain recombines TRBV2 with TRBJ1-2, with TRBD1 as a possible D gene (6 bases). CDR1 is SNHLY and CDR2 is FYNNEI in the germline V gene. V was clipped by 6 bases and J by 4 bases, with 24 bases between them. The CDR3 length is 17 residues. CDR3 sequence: CASSYRDTTQPRYGYTF. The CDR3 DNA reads TGTGCCAGCAGCTACCGGGACACCACCCAACCCCGCTATGGCTACACCTTC.

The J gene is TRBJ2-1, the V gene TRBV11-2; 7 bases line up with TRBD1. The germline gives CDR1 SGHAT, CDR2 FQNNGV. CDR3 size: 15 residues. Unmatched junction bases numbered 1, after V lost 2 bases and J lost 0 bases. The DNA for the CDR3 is TGTGCCAGCAGCTTACGACAGGGCTCCTACAATGAGCAGTTCTTC. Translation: CASSLRQGSYNEQFF.

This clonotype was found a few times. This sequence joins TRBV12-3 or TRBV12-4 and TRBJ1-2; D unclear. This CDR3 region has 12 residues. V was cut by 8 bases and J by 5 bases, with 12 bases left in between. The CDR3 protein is CASGRPRYGYTF. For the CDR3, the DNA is TGTGCCAGCGGACGGCCTAGATATGGCTACACCTTC.

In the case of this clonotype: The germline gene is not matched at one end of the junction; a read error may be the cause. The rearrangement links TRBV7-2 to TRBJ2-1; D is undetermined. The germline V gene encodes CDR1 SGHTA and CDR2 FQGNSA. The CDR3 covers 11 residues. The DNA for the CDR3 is TGTGCCGGCAGCACTTACAATGAGCAGTTCTTC. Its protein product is CAGSTYNEQFF. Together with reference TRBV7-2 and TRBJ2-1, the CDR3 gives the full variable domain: GAGVSQSPSNKVTEKGKDVELRCDPISGHTALYWYRQSLGQGLEFLIYFQGNSAPDKSGLPSDRFSAERTGGSVSTLTIQRTQQEDSAVYLCAGSTYNEQFFGPGTRLTVL.

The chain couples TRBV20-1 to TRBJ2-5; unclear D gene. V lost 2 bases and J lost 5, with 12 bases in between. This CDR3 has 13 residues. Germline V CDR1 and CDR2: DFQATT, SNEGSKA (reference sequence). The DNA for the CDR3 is TGCAGTGCTAGATCCCCCCGGGCGGAGACCCAGTACTTC. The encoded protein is CSARSPRAETQYF.

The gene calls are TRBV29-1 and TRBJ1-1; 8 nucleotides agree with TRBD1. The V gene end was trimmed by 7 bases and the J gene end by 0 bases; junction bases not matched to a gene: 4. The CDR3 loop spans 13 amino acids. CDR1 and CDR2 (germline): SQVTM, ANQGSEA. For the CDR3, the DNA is TGCAGCGCCCGGACAGGGATGAACACTGAAGCTTTCTTT. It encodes CSARTGMNTEAFF.

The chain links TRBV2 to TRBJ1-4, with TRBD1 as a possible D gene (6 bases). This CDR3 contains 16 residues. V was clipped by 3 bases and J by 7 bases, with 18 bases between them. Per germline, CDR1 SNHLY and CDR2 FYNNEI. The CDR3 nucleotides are TGTGCCAGCAGTGATTGGACGGGACAAGTAATTGAAAAACTGTTTTTT. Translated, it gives CASSDWTGQVIEKLFF.